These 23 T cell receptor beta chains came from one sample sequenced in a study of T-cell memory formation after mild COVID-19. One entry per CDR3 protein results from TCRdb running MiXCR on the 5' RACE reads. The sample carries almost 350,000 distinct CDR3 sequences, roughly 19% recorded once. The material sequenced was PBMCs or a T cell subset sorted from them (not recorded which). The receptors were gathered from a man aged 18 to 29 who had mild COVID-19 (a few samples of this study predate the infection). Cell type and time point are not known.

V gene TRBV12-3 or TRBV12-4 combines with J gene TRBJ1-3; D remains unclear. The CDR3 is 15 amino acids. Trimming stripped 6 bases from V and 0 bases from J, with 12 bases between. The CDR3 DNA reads TGTGCCAGCAGCGACCGGTGGAGCTCTGGAAACACCATATATTTT. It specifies CASSDRWSSGNTIYF.

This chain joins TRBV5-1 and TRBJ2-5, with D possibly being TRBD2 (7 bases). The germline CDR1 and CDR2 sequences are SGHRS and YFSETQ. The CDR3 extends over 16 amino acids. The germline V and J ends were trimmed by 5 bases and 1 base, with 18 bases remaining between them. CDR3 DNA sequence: TGCGCCAGCAGGAGGGGGGGGCTGGAGTCCCAAGAGACCCAGTACTTC. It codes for CASRRGGLESQETQYF. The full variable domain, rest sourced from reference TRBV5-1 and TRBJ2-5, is KAGVTQTPRYLIKTRGQQVTLSCSPISGHRSVSWYQQTPGQGLQFLFEYFSETQRNKGNFPGRFSGRQFSNSRSEMNVSTLELGDSALYLCASRRGGLESQETQYFGPGTRLLVL.

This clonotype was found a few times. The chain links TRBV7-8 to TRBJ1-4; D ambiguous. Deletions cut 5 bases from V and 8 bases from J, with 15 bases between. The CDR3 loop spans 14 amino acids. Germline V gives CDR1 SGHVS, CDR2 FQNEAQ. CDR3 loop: CASSPDGRREKLFF. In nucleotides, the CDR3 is TGTGCCAGCAGCCCGGACGGAAGAAGAGAAAAACTGTTTTTT.

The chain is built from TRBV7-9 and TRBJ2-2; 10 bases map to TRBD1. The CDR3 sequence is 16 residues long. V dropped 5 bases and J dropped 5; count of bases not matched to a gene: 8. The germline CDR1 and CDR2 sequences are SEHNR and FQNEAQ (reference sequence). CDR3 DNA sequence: TGTGCCAGCAGCACCCGACAGGGGGCAGGGACCGGGGAGCTGTTTTTT. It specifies CASSTRQGAGTGELFF.

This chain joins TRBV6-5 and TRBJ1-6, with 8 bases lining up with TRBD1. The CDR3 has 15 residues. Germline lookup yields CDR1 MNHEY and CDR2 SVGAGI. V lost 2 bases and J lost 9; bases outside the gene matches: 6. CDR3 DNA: TGTGCCAGCAGTTACGATGGAGACAGGGGTTCACCCCTCCACTTT. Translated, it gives CASSYDGDRGSPLHF.

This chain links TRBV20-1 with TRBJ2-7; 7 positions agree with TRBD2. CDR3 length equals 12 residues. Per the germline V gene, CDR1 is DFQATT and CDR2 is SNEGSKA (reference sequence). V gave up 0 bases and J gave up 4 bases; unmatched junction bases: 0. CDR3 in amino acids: CSAREGGYEQYV. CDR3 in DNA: TGCAGTGCTAGAGAGGGGGGGTACGAGCAGTACGTC.

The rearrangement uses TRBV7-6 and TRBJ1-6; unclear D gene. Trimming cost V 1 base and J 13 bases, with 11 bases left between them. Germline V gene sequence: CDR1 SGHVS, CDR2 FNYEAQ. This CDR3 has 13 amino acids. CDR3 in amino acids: CASSLDPTGPLHF. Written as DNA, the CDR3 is TGTGCCAGCAGCTTAGATCCCACGGGTCCCCTCCACTTT. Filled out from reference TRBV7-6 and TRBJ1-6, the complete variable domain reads GAGVSQSPRYKVTKRGQDVALRCDPISGHVSLYWYRQALGQGPEFLTYFNYEAQQDKSGLPNDRFSAERPEGSISTLTIQRTEQRDSAMYRCASSLDPTGPLHFGNGTRLTVT.

CDR3 in amino acids: CASSVSGVTGWNEQFF. CDR3 DNA: TGTGCCAGCAGCGTCTCCGGGGTAACGGGGTGGAATGAGCAGTTCTTC. The chain recombines TRBV6-1 with TRBJ2-1; D is perhaps TRBD2 (5 bases). The germline V and J ends were trimmed by 6 bases and 7 bases, with 22 bases remaining between them. This CDR3 has 16 amino acids. CDR1 MNHNS and CDR2 SASEGT come from the germline V gene.

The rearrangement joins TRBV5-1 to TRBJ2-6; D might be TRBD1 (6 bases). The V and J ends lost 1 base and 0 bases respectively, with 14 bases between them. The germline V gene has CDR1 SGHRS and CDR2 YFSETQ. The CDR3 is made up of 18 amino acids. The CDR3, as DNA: TGCGCCAGCAGCTTGAATCCAGGGGCAGTCTCTGGGGCCAACGTCCTGACTTTC. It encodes CASSLNPGAVSGANVLTF.

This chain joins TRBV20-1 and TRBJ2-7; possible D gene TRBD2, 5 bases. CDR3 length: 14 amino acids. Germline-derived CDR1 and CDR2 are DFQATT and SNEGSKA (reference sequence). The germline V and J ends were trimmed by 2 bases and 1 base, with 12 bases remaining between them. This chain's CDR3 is CSARMATNSYEQYF. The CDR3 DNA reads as TGCAGTGCTAGAATGGCGACTAATTCCTACGAGCAGTACTTC.

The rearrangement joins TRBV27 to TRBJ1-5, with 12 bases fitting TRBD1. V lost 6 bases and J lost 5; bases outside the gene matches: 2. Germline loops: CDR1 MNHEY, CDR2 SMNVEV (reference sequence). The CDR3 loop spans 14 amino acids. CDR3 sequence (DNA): TGTGCCAGCAGGGGACAGGGGGCTCATCAGCCCCAGCATTTT. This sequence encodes CASRGQGAHQPQHF.

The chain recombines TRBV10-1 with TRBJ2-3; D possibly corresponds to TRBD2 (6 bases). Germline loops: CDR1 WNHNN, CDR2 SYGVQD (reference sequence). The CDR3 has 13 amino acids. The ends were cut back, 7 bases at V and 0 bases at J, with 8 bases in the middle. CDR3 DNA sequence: TGCGCCAGCATGGGGGGAAGCACAGATACGCAGTATTTT. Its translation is CASMGGSTDTQYF.

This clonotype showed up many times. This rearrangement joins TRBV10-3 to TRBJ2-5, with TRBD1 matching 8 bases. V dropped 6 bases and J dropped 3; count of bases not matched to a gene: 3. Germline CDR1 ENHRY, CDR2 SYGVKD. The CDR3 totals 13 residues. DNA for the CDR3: TGTGCCATCAGCTCAGGGGGCAAAGAGACCCAGTACTTC. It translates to CAISSGGKETQYF.

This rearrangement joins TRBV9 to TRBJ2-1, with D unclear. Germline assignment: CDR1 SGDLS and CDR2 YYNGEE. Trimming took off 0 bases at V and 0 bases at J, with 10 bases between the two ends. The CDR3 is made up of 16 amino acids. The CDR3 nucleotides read TGTGCCAGCAGCGTAGCCGGCAGCCCCTCCTACAATGAGCAGTTCTTC. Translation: CASSVAGSPSYNEQFF.

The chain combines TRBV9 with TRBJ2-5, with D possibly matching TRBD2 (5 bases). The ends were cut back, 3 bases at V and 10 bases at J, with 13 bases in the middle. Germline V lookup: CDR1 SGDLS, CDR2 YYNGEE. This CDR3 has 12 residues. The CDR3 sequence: CASSGPPGNQYF. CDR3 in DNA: TGTGCCAGCAGCGGTCCCCCGGGAAACCAGTACTTC.

Written as DNA, the CDR3 is TGTGCCAGCAGCTTCTCAGAGTACGAGCAGTACGTC. Translated, it gives CASSFSEYEQYV. This chain uses TRBV5-6 with TRBJ2-7; D gene unclear. This CDR3 has 12 amino acids. The V gene's germline CDR1 is SGHDT and CDR2 YYEEEE. Deletions cut 2 bases from V and 4 bases from J, with 7 bases between.

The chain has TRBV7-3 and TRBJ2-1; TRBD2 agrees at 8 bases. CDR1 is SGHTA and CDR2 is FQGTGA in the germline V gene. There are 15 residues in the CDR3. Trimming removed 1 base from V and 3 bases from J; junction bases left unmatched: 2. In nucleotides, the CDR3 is TGTGCCAGCAGCTTAAGCACTAGCGGCTACAATGAGCAGTTCTTC. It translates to CASSLSTSGYNEQFF.

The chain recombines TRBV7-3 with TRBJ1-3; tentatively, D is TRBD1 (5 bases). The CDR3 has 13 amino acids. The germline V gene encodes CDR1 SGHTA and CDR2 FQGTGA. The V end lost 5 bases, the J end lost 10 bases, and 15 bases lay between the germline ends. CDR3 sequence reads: CASSTQRGGTIYF. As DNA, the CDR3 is TGTGCCAGCAGCACCCAACGGGGGGGGACCATATATTTT. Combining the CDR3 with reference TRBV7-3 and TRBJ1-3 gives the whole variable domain GAGVSQTPSNKVTEKGKYVELRCDPISGHTALYWYRQSLGQGPEFLIYFQGTGAADDSGLPNDRFFAVRPEGSVSTLKIQRTERGDSAVYLCASSTQRGGTIYFGEGSWLTVV.

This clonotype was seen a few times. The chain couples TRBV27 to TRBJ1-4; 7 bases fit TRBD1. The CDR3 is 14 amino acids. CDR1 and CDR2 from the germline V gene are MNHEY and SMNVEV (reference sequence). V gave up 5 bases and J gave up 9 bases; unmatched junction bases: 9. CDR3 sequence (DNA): TGTGCCAGCAGTCCTGACAGGGTTTTGAAAAAACTGTTTTTT. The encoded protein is CASSPDRVLKKLFF.

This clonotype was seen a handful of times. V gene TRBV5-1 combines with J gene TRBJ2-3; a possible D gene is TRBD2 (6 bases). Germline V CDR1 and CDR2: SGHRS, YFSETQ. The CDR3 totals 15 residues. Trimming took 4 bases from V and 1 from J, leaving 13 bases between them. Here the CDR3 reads CASSRAGLGTDTQYF. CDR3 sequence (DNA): TGCGCCAGCAGCCGGGCGGGGCTTGGCACAGATACGCAGTATTTT.

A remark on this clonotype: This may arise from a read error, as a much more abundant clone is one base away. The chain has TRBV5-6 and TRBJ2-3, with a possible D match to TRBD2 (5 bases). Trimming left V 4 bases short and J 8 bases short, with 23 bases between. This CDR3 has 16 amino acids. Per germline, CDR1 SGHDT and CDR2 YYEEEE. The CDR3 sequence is CASSNERRVNGVTQYF. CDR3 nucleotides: TGTGCCAGCAGCAACGAGCGGCGGGTGAACGGGGTTACGCAGTATTTT.

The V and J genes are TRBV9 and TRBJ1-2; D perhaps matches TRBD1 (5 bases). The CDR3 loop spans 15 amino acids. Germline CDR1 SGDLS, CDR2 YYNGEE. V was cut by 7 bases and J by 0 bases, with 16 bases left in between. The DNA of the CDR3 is TGTGCCAGCTCTCGTACGGGGGACGCTAACTATGGCTACACCTTC. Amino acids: CASSRTGDANYGYTF.

The CDR3 here is CASSQSATSGQRPQHF. CDR3 bases: TGTGCCAGCAGCCAGTCGGCGACCTCAGGGCAGAGGCCCCAGCATTTT. The rearrangement joins TRBV14 to TRBJ1-5; maybe TRBD1 (5 bases). Per the germline V gene, CDR1 is SGHDN and CDR2 is FVKESK. CDR3 length: 16 amino acids. V was clipped by 3 bases and J by 9 bases, with 21 bases between them. The full variable domain, rest sourced from reference TRBV14 and TRBJ1-5, is EAGVTQFPSHSVIEKGQTVTLRCDPISGHDNLYWYRRVMGKEIKFLLHFVKESKQDESGMPNNRFLAERTGGTYSTLKVQPAELEDSGVYFCASSQSATSGQRPQHFGDGTRLSIL.